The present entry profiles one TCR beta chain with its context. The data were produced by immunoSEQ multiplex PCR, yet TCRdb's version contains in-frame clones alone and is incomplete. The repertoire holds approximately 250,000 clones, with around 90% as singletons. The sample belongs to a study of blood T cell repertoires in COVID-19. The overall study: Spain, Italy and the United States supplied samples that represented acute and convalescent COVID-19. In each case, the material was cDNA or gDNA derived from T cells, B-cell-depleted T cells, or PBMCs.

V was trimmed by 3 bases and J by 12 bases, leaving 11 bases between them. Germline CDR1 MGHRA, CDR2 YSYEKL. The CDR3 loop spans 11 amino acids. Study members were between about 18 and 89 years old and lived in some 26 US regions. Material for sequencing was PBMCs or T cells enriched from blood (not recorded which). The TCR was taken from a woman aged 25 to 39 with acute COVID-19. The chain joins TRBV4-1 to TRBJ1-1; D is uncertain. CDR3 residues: CASSQAQVSFF. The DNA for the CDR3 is TGCGCCAGCAGCCAGGCGCAGGTGTCTTTCTTT.